This TCR beta chain is drawn from a study of Ad26.COV2.S vaccination and SARS-CoV-2 variants. This table comes from immunoSEQ multiplex PCR, and its TCRdb copy is limited to in-frame clones, with some not included. The table lists roughly 350,000 clones, 86% of them singletons. The sample's treatment: some 19 received Ad26.COV2.S at low or high dose, single or two shots; a few received placebo; per-sample allocation not given. All samples were drawn on day 63, counting from the first vaccine or placebo injection. Germline V gene lookup returns CDR1 LGHNA and CDR2 YNFKEQ. The CDR3 spans 18 residues. V shed 4 bases, J shed 2 bases, and the junction held 11 bases outside the gene matches.

This specimen was peripheral blood, taken in a trial of Ad26.COV2.S vaccine versus placebo. The clonotype comes from a person aged 18 to 65 who received the Ad26.COV2.S COVID-19 vaccine or a placebo. The rearrangement uses TRBV4-2 and TRBJ2-6, with 7 bases fitting TRBD1. The CDR3 here is CASSPGTAPKAGANVLTF. Here the CDR3 DNA reads TGTGCCAGCAGCCCGGGGACAGCCCCTAAGGCTGGGGCCAACGTCCTGACTTTC.